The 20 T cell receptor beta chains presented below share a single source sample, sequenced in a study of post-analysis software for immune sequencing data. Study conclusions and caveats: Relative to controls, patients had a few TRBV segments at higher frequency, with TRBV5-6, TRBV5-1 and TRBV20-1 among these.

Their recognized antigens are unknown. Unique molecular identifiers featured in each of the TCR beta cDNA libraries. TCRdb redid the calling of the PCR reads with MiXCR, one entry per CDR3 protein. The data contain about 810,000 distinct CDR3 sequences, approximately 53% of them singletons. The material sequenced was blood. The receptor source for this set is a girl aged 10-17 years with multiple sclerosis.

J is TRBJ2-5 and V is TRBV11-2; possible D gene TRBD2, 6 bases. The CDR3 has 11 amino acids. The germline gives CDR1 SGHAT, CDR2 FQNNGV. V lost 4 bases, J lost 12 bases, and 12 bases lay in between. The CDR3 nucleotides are TGTGCCAGCAGCTCCGGGACTCCAAAGTACTTC. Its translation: CASSSGTPKYF.

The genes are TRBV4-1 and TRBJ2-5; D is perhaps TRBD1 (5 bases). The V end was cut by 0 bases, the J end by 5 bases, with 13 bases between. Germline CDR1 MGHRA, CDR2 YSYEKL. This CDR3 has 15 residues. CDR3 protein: CASSQESREAETQYF. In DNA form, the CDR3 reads TGCGCCAGCAGCCAAGAGTCCAGGGAAGCGGAGACCCAGTACTTC.

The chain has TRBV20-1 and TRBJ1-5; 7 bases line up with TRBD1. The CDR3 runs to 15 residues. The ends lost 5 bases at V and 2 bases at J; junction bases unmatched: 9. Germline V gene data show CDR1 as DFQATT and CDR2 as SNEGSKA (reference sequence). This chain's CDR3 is CSARTTGVGNQPQHF. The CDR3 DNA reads TGCAGTGCTCGTACCACAGGGGTTGGCAATCAGCCCCAGCATTTT.

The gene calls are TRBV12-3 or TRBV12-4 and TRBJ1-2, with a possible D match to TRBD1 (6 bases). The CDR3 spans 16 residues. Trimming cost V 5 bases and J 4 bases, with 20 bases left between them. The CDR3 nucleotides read TGTGCCAGCAGTGAGGGGGAGTCTGGCAGGGGCTATGGCTACACCTTC. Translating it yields CASSEGESGRGYGYTF.

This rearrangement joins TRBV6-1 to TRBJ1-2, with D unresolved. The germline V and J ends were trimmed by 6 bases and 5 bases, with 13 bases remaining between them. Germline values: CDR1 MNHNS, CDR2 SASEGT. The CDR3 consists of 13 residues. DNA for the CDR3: TGTGCCAGCAGAGCGATCCGACATTATGGCTACACCTTC. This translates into CASRAIRHYGYTF.

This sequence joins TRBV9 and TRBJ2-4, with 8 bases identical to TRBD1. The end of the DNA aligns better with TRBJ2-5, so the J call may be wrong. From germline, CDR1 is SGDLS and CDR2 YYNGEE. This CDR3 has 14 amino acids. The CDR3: CASSAGQGGETQYF. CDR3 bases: TGTGCCAGCAGCGCAGGACAGGGTGGGGAGACCCAGTACTTC.

The CDR3 protein is CASSQLRAGGAYEQYF. The CDR3 nucleotides are TGCGCCAGCAGCCAGCTCCGGGCGGGTGGCGCCTACGAGCAGTACTTC. This chain links TRBV4-1 with TRBJ2-7; tentatively, D is TRBD2 (5 bases). The CDR3 has 16 residues. The V and J ends lost 3 bases and 2 bases respectively, with 17 bases between them. CDR1 and CDR2 (germline): MGHRA, YSYEKL.

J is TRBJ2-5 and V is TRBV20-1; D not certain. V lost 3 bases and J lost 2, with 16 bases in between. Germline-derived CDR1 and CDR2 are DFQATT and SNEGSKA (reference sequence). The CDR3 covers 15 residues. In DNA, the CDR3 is TGCAGTGCTAGCCACCACGGAGTACAGCAAGAGACCCAGTACTTC. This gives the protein CSASHHGVQQETQYF.

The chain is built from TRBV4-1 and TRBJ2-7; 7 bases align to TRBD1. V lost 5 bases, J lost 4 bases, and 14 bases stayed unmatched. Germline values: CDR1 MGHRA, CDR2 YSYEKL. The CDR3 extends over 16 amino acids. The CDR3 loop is CASSAGDRTNRYEQYF. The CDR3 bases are TGCGCCAGCAGCGCCGGGGACAGAACAAACCGGTACGAGCAGTACTTC.

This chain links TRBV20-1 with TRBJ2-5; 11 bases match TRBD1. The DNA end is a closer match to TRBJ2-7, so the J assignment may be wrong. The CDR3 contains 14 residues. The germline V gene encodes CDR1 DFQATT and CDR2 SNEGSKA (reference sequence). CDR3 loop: CSARGGTGGPEQYF. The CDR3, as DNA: TGCAGTGCTAGAGGCGGGACAGGGGGACCCGAGCAGTACTTC.

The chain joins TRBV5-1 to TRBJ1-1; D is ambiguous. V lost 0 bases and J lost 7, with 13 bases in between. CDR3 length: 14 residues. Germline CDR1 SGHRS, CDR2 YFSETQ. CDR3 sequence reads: CASSLAARRGEAFF. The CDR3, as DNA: TGCGCCAGCAGCTTGGCCGCCAGGCGCGGTGAAGCTTTCTTT.

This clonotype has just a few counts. The CDR3 sequence is CSARRLAGGNEQFF. In nucleotides, the CDR3 is TGCAGTGCCCGGAGACTAGCGGGAGGGAATGAGCAGTTCTTC. The chain uses TRBV20-1 and TRBJ2-1; TRBD2 matches at 14 bases. V was pared by 6 bases and J by 7 bases, with 5 bases of the junction left unmatched. The length of the CDR3 is 14 residues. Germline CDR1 DFQATT, CDR2 SNEGSKA (reference sequence).

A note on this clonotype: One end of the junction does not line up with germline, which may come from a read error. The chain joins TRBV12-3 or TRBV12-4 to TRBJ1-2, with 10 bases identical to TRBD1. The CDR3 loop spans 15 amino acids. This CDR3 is CASSAWDRGNYGYTF. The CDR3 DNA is TGCGCCAGCAGTGCCTGGGACAGGGGAAACTATGGCTACACCTTC.

DNA of the CDR3: TGCAGCGTTGGGAACCCGGGACTAGCGGGAACTAGCACAGATACGCAGTATTTT. Residues: CSVGNPGLAGTSTDTQYF. This chain uses TRBV29-1 with TRBJ2-3, with 13 bases that match TRBD2. The germline V gene encodes CDR1 SQVTM and CDR2 ANQGSEA. The V gene end was trimmed by 4 bases and the J gene end by 0 bases; junction bases not matched to a gene: 10. The CDR3 covers 18 residues.

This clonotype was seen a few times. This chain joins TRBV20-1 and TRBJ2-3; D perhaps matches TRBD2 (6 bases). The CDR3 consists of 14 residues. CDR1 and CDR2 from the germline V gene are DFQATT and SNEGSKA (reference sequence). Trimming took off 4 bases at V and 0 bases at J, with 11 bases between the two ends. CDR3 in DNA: TGCAGTGCTAACAGCGGGCCTAGCACAGATACGCAGTATTTT. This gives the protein CSANSGPSTDTQYF.

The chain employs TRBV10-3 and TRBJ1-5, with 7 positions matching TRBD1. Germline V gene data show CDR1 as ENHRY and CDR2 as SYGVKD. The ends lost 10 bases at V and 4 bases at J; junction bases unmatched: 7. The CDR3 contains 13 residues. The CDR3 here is CATPDRANQPQHF. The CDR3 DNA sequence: TGTGCCACCCCAGACAGGGCAAATCAGCCCCAGCATTTT.

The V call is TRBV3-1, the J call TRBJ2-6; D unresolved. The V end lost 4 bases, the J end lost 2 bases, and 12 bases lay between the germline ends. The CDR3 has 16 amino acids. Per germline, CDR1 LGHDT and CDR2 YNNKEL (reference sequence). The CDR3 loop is CASSLLLMTGANVLTF. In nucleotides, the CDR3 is TGTGCCAGCAGCCTCTTATTAATGACTGGGGCCAACGTCCTGACTTTC.

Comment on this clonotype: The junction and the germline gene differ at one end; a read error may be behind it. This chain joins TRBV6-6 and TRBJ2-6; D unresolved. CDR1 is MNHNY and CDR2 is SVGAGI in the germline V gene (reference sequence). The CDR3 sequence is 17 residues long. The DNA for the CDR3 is TGTGCCGGCAGTTACGGCAGCGCCCCTTCTGGGGCCAACGTCCTGACTTTC. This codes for CAGSYGSAPSGANVLTF.

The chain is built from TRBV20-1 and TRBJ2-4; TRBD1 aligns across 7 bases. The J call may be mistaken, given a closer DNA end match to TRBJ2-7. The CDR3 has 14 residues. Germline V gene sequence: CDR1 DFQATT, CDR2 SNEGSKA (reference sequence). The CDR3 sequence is CSAQLQTGYYEQYF. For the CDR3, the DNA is TGCAGTGCTCAGCTACAGACAGGGTATTACGAGCAGTACTTC.

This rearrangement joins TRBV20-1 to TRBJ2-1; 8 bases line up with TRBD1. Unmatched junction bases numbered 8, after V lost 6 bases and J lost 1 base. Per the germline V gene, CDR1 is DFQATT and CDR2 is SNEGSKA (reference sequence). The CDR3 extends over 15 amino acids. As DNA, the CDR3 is TGCAGTGCCCAAAGCAGGGGGCTGTCCTACAATGAGCAGTTCTTC. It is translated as CSAQSRGLSYNEQFF.